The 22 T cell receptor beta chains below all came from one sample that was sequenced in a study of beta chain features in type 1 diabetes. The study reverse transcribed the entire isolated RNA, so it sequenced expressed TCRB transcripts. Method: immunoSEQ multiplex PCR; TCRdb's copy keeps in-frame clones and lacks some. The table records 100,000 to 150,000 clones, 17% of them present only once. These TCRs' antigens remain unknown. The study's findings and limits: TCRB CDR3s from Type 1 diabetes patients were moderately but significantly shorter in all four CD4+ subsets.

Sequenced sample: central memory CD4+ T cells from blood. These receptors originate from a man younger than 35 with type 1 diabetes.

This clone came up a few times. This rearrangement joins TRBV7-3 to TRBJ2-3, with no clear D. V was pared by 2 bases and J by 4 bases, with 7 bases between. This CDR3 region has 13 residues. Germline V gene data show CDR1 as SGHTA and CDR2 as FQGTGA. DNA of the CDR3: TGTGCCAGCAGCTTATTATTTCCAGATACGCAGTATTTT. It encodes CASSLLFPDTQYF. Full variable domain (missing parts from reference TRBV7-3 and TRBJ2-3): GAGVSQTPSNKVTEKGKYVELRCDPISGHTALYWYRQSLGQGPEFLIYFQGTGAADDSGLPNDRFFAVRPEGSVSTLKIQRTERGDSAVYLCASSLLFPDTQYFGPGTRLTVL.

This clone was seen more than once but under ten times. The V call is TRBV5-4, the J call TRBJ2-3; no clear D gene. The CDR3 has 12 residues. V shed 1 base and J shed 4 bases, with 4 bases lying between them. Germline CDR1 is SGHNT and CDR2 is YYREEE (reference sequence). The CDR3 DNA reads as TGTGCCAGCAGCTTGTCCGCAGATACGCAGTATTTT. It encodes CASSLSADTQYF.

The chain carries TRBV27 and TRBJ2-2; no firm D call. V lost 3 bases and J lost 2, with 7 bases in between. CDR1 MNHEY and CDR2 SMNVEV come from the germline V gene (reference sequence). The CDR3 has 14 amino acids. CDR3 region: CASSFVTNTGELFF. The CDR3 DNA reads TGTGCCAGCAGTTTTGTGACTAACACCGGGGAGCTGTTTTTT.

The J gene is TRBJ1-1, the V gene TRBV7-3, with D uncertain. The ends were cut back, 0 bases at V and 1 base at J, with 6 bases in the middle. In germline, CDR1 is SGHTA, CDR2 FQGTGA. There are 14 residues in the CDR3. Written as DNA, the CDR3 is TGTGCCAGCAGCTTAACTCCGGGGAACACTGAAGCTTTCTTT. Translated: CASSLTPGNTEAFF.

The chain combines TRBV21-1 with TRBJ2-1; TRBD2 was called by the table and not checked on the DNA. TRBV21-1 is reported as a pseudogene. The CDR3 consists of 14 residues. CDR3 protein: CASTGTSGDNEQFF. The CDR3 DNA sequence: TGTGCCAGCACCGGGACTAGCGGTGACAATGAGCAGTTCTTC.

The CDR3, as DNA: TGTGCCAGCGGCTCCTCACTGGCTTGGATAGGCGGCTACGAGCAGTACTTC. This sequence encodes CASGSSLAWIGGYEQYF. V usage is TRBV27 and J usage is TRBJ2-7; the D is unclear. V lost 8 bases to trimming and J lost 3 bases, with 26 bases between them. The V gene's germline CDR1 is MNHEY and CDR2 SMNVEV (reference sequence). The CDR3 is 17 amino acids.

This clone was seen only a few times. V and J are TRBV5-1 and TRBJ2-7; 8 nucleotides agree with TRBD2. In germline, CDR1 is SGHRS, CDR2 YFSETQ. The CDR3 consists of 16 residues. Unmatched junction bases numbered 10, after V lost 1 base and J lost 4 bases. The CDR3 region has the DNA TGCGCCAGCAGCTTGTCAGCGACTAGCGTCGGTTACGAGCAGTACTTC. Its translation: CASSLSATSVGYEQYF.

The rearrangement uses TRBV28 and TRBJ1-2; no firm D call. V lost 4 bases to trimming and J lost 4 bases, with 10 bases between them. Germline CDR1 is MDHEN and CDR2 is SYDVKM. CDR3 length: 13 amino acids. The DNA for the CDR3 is TGTGCCAGCAGTTCTCGGACCGGCTATGGCTACACCTTC. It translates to CASSSRTGYGYTF.

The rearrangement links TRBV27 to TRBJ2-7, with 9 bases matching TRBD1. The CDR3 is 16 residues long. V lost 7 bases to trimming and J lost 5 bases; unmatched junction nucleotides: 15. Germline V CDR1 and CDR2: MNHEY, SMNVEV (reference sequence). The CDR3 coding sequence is TGTGCCAGCATTCTTAATCTGGGACAGGGTTCCCACGAGCAGTACTTC. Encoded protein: CASILNLGQGSHEQYF.

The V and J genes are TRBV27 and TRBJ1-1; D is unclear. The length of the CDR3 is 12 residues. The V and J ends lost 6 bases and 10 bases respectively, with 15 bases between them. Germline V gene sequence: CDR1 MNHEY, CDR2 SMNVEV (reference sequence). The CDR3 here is CASSYRGSRAFF. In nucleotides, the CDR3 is TGTGCCAGCAGCTACAGAGGTTCTCGAGCTTTCTTT.

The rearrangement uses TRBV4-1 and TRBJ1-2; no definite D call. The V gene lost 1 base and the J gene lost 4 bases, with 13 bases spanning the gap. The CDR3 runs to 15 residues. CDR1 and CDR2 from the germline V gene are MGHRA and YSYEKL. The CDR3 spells CASSQGGPGGYGYTF. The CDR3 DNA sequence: TGCGCCAGCAGCCAAGGAGGCCCGGGCGGCTATGGCTACACCTTC.

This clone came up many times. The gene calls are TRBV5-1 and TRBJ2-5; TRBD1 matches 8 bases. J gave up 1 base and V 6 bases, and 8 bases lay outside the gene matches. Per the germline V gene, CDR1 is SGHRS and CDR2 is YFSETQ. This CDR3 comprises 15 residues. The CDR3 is CASTRGGTGQETQYF. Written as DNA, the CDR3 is TGCGCCAGCACCCGAGGGGGGACAGGCCAAGAGACCCAGTACTTC.

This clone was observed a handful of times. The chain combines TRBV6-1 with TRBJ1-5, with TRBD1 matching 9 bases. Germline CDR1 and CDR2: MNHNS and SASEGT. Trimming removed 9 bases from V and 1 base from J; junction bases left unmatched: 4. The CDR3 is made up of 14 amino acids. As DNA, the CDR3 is TGTGCCAGTCGGACAGGGGCCAGCAATCAGCCCCAGCATTTT. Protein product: CASRTGASNQPQHF.

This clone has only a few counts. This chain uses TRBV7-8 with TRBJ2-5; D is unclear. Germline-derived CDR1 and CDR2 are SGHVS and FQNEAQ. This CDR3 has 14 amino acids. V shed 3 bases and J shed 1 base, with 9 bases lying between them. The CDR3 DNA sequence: TGTGCCAGCAGCTTTTCTGAGTCCCAAGAGACCCAGTACTTC. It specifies CASSFSESQETQYF.

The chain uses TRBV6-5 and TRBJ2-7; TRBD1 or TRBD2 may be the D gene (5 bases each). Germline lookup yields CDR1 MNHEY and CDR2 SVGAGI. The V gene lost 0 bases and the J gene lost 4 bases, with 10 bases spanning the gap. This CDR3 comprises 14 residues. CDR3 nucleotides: TGTGCCAGCAGTTACTCCAGGGAGACGTACGAGCAGTACTTC. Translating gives CASSYSRETYEQYF.

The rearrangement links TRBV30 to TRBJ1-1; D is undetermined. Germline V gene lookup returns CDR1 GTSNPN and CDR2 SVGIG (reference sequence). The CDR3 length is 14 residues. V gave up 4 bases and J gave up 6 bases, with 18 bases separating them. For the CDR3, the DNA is TGTGCCTGGACCGGCGTATGGACCGGGGCTGAAGCTTTCTTT. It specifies CAWTGVWTGAEAFF.

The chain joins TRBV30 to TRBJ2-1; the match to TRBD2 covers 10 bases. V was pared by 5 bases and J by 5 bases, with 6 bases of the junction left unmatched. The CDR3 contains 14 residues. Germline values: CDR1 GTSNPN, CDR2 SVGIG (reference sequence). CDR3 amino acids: CAWRSSGSHNEQFF. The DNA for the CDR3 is TGTGCCTGGCGATCTAGCGGGAGTCACAATGAGCAGTTCTTC.

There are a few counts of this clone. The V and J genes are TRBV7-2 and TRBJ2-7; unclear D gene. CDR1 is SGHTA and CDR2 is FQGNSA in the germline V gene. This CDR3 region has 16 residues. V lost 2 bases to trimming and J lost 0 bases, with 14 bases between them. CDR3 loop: CASSLRGFPSSYEQYF. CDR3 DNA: TGTGCCAGCAGCTTACGTGGGTTTCCGAGCTCCTACGAGCAGTACTTC.

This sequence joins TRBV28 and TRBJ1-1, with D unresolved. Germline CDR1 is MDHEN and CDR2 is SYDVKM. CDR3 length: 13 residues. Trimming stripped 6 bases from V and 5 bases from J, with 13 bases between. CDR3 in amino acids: CASRMPRGTEAFF. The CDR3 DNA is TGTGCCAGCAGGATGCCGCGAGGGACTGAAGCTTTCTTT.

The CDR3 nucleotides read TGTGCCAGCAGCTTAGTATCTCGCGAGCAGTACTTC. It codes for CASSLVSREQYF. The V and J genes are TRBV7-2 and TRBJ2-7, with unresolved D. The CDR3 covers 12 residues. Between the trimmed V and J ends, which lost 1 base and 6 bases, there was a span of 7 bases. Germline values: CDR1 SGHTA, CDR2 FQGNSA.

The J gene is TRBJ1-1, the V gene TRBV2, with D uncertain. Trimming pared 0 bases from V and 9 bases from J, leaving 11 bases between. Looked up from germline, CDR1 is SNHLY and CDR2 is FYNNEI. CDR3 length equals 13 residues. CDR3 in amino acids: CASSEALTGKAFF. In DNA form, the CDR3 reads TGTGCCAGCAGTGAAGCGCTTACGGGAAAAGCTTTCTTT.

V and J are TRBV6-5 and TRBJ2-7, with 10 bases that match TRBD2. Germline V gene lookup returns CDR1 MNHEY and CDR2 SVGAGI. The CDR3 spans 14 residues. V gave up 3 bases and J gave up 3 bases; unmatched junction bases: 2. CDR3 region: CASSYRTSGYEQYF. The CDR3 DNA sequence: TGTGCCAGCAGTTATCGGACTAGCGGCTACGAGCAGTACTTC.